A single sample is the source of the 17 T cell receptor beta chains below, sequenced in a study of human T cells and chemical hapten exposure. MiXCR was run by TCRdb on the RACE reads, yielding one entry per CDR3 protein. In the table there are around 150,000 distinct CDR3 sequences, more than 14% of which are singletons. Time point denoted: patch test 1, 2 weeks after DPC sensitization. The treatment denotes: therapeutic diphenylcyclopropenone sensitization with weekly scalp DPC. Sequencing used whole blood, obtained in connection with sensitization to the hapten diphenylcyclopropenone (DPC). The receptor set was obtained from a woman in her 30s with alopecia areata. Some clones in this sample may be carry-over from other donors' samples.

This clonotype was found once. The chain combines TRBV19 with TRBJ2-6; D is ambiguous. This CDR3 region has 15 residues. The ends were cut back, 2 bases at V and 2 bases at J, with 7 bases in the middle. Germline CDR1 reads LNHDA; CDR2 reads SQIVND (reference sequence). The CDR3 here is CASSIPWAGANVLTF. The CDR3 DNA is TGTGCCAGTAGTATACCTTGGGCTGGGGCCAACGTCCTGACTTTC.

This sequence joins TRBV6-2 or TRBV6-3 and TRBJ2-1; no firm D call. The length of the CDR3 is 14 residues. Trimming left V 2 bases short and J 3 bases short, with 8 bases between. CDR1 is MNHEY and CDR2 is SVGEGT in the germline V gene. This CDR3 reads CASSYGILYNEQFF. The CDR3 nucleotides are TGTGCCAGCAGTTACGGGATACTCTACAATGAGCAGTTCTTC.

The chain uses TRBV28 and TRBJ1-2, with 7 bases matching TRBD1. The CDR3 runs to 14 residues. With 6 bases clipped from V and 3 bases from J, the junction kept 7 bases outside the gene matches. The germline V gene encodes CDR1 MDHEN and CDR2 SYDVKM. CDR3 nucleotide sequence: TGTGCCAGCAGCTCCGGGACAGTCTACTATGGCTACACCTTC. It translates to CASSSGTVYYGYTF.

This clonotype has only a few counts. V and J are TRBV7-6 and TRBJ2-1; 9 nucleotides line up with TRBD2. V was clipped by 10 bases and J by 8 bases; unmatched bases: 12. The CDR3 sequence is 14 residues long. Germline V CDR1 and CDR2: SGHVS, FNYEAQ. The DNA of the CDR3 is TGTGCCACCCGGAGGCGGGAGGGTGACGATGAGCAGTTCTTC. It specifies CATRRREGDDEQFF.

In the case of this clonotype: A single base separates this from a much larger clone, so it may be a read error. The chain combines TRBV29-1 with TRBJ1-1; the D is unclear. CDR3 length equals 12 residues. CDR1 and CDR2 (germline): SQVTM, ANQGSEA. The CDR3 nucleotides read TGCGGCGTTGAAGAAGGGAGGGTACGAGCTTTCTTT. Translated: CGVEEGRVRAFF. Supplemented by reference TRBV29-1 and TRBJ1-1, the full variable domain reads SAVISQKPSRDICQRGTSLTIQCQVDSQVTMMFWYRQQPGQSLTLIATANQGSEATYESGFVIDKFPISRPNLTFSTLTVSNMSPEDSSIYLCGVEEGRVRAFFGQGTRLTVV.

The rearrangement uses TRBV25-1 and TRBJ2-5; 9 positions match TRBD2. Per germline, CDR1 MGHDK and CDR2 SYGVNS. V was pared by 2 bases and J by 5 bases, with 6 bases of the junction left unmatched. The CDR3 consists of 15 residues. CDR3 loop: CASSELAGTGETQYF. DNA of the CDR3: TGTGCCAGCAGTGAACTAGCGGGGACTGGGGAGACCCAGTACTTC.

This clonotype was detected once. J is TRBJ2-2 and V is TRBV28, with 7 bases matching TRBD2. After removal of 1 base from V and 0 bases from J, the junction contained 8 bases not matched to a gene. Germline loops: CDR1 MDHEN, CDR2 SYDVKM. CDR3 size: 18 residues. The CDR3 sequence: CASSLLYWEGTNTGELFF. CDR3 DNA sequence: TGTGCCAGCAGTTTATTATATTGGGAGGGAACGAACACCGGGGAGCTGTTTTTT. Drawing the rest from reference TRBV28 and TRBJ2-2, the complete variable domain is DVKVTQSSRYLVKRTGEKVFLECVQDMDHENMFWYRQDPGLGLRLIYFSYDVKMKEKGDIPEGYSVSREKKERFSLILESASTNQTSMYLCASSLLYWEGTNTGELFFGEGSRLTVL.

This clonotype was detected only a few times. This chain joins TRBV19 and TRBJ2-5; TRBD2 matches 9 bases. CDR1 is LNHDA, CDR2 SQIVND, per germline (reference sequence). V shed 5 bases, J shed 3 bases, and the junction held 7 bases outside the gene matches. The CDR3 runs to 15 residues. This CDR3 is CASSLLTSGEETQYF. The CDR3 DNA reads TGTGCCAGTAGTCTCCTGACTAGCGGAGAAGAGACCCAGTACTTC.

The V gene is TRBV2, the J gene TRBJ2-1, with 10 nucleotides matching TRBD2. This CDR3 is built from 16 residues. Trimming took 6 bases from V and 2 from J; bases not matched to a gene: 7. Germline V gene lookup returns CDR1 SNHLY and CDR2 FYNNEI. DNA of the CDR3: TGTGCCAGCAGGACAAGCGGGAGGGGCACCTACAATGAGCAGTTCTTC. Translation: CASRTSGRGTYNEQFF.

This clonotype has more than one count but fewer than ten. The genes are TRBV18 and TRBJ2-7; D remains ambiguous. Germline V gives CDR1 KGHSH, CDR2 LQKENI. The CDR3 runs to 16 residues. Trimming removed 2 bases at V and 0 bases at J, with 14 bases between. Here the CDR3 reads CASSPKTDSFSYEQYF. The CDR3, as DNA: TGTGCCAGCTCACCAAAGACGGATAGCTTCTCCTACGAGCAGTACTTC.

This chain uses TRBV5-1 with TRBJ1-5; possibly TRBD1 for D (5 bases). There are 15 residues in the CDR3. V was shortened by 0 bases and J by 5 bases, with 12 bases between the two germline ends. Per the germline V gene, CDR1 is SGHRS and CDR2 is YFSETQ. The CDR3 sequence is CASSLEPGGDQPQHF. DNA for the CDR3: TGCGCCAGCAGCTTGGAGCCCGGGGGGGATCAGCCCCAGCATTTT.

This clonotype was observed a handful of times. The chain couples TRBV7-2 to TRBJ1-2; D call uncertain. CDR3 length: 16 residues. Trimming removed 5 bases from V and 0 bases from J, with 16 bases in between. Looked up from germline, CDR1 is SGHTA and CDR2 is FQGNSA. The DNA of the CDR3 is TGTGCCAGCAGCCACCCAGACACCGTGTCTAACTATGGCTACACCTTC. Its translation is CASSHPDTVSNYGYTF.

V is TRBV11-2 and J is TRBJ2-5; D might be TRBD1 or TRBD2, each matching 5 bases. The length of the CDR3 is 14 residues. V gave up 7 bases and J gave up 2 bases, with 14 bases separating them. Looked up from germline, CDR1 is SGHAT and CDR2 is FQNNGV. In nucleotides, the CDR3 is TGTGCCAGCAACGGTGTGGGGGTGCAAGAGACCCAGTACTTC. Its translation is CASNGVGVQETQYF.

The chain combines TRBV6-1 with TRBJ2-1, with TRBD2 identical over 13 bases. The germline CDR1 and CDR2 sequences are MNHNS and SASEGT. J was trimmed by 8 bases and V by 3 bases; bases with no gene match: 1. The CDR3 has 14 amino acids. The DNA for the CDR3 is TGTGCCAGCAGTGAGACTAGCGGGAGGCATGAGCAGTTCTTC. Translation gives CASSETSGRHEQFF.

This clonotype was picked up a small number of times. Written as DNA, the CDR3 is TGTGCCAGCACCCAGGAGGCGGAGACCCAGTACTTC. Amino acids: CASTQEAETQYF. The rearrangement joins TRBV7-9 to TRBJ2-5, with D perhaps matching TRBD2 (5 bases). This CDR3 comprises 12 residues. Trimming pared 7 bases from V and 5 bases from J, leaving 11 bases between. Per germline, CDR1 SEHNR and CDR2 FQNEAQ (reference sequence).

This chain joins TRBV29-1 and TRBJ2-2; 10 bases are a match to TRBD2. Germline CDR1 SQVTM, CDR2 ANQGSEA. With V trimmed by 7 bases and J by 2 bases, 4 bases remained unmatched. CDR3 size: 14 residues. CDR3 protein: CSGAGGPNTGELFF. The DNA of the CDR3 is TGCAGCGGAGCGGGAGGGCCTAACACCGGGGAGCTGTTTTTT.

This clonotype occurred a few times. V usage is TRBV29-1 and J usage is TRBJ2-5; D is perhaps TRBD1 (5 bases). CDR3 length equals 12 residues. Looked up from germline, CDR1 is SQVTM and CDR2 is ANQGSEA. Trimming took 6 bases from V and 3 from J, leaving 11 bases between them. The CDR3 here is CSVHRTEETQYF. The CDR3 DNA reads TGCAGCGTACACAGGACCGAAGAGACCCAGTACTTC.